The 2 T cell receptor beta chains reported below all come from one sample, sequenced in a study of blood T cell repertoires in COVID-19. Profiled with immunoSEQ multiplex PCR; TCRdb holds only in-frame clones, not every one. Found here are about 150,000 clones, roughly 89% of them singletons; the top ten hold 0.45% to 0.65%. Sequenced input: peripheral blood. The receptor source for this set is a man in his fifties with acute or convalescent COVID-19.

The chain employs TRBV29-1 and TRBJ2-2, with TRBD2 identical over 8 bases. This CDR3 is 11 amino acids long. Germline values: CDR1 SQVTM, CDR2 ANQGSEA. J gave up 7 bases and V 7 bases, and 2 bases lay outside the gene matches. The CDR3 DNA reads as TGCAGCGGCGGGACTAGCGGGGAGCTGTTTTTT. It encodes CSGGTSGELFF.

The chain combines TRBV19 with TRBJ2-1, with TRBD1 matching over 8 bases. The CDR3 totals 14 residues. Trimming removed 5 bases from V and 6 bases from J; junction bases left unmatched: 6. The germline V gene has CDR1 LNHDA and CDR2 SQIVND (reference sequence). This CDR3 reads CASSGGQVINEQFF. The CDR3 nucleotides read TGTGCCAGTAGTGGGGGACAGGTAATCAATGAGCAGTTCTTC. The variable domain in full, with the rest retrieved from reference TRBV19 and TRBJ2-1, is DGGITQSPKYLFRKEGQNVTLSCEQNLNHDAMYWYRQDPGQGLRLIYYSQIVNDFQKGDIAEGYSVSREKKESFPLTVTSAQKNPTAFYLCASSGGQVINEQFFGPGTRLTVL.